A selection of T cell receptor beta chains follows, all from one sample in a study of T cell repertoires in cytomegalovirus infection. A single record per CDR3 protein comes from TCRdb applying MiXCR to the reads. Of hundreds of thousands of distinct CDR3 sequences listed, around 9.1% are singletons. Sequenced input: PBMCs. The receptors originated from a human donor in good health (CMV status not recorded). Some clones in this sample may be carry-over from other donors' samples. Each CDR3 is given with its conserved first and last residue. The D gene is left open where the match is weak. Size tells how often a clone was seen (once, few, many) or the class of an expanded clone, and some rows leave it out.

TGTGCCAGCGGGGACTGGGCGACCGGGGAGCTGTTTTTT,CASGDWATGELFF,TRBV7-3,TRBJ2-2,.,many
TGTGCCAGCAGCTTAGAGACAGGGTCTAACGGGGAGCTGTTTTTT,CASSLETGSNGELFF,TRBV11-2,TRBJ2-2,TRBD1,many
TGTGCCAGCAGTTACATCGTCTCTCCAAATACGCAGTATTTT,CASSYIVSPNTQYF,TRBV6-2/TRBV6-3,TRBJ2-3,.,few
TGTGCCAGCAGTCCCGGGGGGGGGAGAGACATTCAGTACTTC,CASSPGGGRDIQYF,TRBV6-2/TRBV6-3,TRBJ2-4,TRBD2,few
TGTGCCAGCAGCCGGGACCCCGAAGAGACCCAGTACTTC,CASSRDPEETQYF,TRBV7-3,TRBJ2-5,.,few
TGTGCCAGCAGCCCGACCCGGGACAGGCTTTATGGCTACACCTTC,CASSPTRDRLYGYTF,TRBV7-6,TRBJ1-2,TRBD1,many
TGTGCCAGCAGCCCAGGACAGGCAAATTCACCCCTCCACTTT,CASSPGQANSPLHF,TRBV7-6,TRBJ1-6,TRBD1,many
TGTGCCAGCAGCTTAGTCTGGCGGGGGGGCGGGAATGAGCAGTTCTTC,CASSLVWRGGGNEQFF,TRBV7-2,TRBJ2-1,TRBD2,many
TGTGCCAGCAGTTACTGGAGGGAAAACACTGAAGCTTTCTTT,CASSYWRENTEAFF,TRBV6-5,TRBJ1-1,.,many
TGTGCCAGCAGCCAAGGGACAGGGGAAGCCAAAAACATTCAGTACTTC,CASSQGTGEAKNIQYF,TRBV14,TRBJ2-4,TRBD1,few
TGTGCCAGTAGCCCCAGCGGGAGATCCTACAATGAGCAGTTCTTC,CASSPSGRSYNEQFF,TRBV19,TRBJ2-1,TRBD2,few
TGTGCCAGCAGTTTCCCCACTAGCGGGGGGTCGAATGAGCAGTTCTTC,CASSFPTSGGSNEQFF,TRBV28,TRBJ2-1,TRBD2,few
TGTGCCAGCAGCCCAACCGTGGGGGGCCCGGGAGATGAGCAGTTCTTC,CASSPTVGGPGDEQFF,TRBV7-9,TRBJ2-1,.,many
TGTGCCAGCAGCTTAGCCGGGACAGGGGGTGTAGGAAGCAATCAGCCCCAGCATTTT,CASSLAGTGGVGSNQPQHF,TRBV7-9,TRBJ1-5,TRBD1,many
TGTGCGGCGGGACAGTCTCTTTATGGAGAGCAGTTCTTC,CAAGQSLYGEQFF,TRBV12-3/TRBV12-4,TRBJ2-1,.,.
TGTGCCAGCGGCCCACCTGCCAGCAAAAACATTCAGTACTTC,CASGPPASKNIQYF,TRBV4-2,TRBJ2-4,.,.
TGTGCCAGCAGTAACCGGGACGGCTACGAGCAGTACTTC,CASSNRDGYEQYF,TRBV25-1,TRBJ2-7,.,many
TGTGCCAGCACTAGCGATTATACGCAGTATTTT,CASTSDYTQYF,TRBV5-5,TRBJ2-3,.,many
TGTGCCAGCAGCCTGCCCTTAGGGGGGGTAGATACGCAGTATTTT,CASSLPLGGVDTQYF,TRBV28,TRBJ2-3,.,many
TGTGCCAGCAGTCAACTCCGTCCGAACAATGAGCAGTTCTTC,CASSQLRPNNEQFF,TRBV6-2/TRBV6-3,TRBJ2-1,.,many
TGTGCCAGCAGCTCTGAGGCCGCCGTCAACGTCCTGACTTTC,CASSSEAAVNVLTF,TRBV7-2,TRBJ2-6,.,many
TGCAGTGCTAGAGATGGGGCAGGGGGGACCGGGGAGCTGTTTTTT,CSARDGAGGTGELFF,TRBV20-1,TRBJ2-2,.,many